Given below is one T cell receptor (beta chain) in context. Its antigen is unknown. The input lacks base qualities; no much larger clone sits a single base away. This entry comes from a study of cytomegalovirus exposure and HLA in healthy donors listed by TCRdb under 2017. About the investigation overall: An earlier analysis of several hundred of the donors reported 276 Gb of sequence data and 100 million to 120 million unique TCR beta sequences obtained from approximately 180 million T cells. The study used immunosequencing to profile the T cell repertoires of 666 subjects and linked those repertoires to cytomegalovirus serostatus. In a later analysis, previously published TCR beta repertoires from some 640 donors were re-analyzed and high-resolution HLA genotyping was added so that TCR occurrence patterns could be studied. Every discovery cohort repertoire had been produced on one sequencing platform. HLA typing covered class I and class II loci at four-digit resolution. Rather than drawing on any new phenotypic data, the later analysis identified candidate immune exposures from TCR beta sequences and the way those sequences occurred across donors. Across around 400 genotyped donors of the cohort, an average of roughly 230,000 unique TCR beta nucleotide sequences per donor were sequenced, and roughly 20% of those sequences were non-productive. Four or five DR-DQ haplotypes were handled as single units for association and clustering because linkage in the cohort was strong. The study combined high-throughput TCR immunosequencing, statistical association of individual TCRs with disease status, and machine learning to predict cytomegalovirus infection status. Among the roughly 430 genotyped donors, 75% to 90% belonged to the genetic ancestry cluster associated with self-reported Caucasian donors. A later genetic analysis took genome-wide SNP genotypes for about 65% of the 666 donors and used that subset as a discovery cohort. Typing coverage differed by locus: A, B, C, DRB1 and DQB1 were typed in roughly 629-630 donors, DQA1 in 522, DPA1 in nearly 610, and DPB1 in roughly 450. Alongside the repertoire data, information on donor age, sex, ethnicity and CMV serostatus was compiled. An earlier analysis of approximately 640 of the donors applied high-throughput TCR beta sequencing to assess whether each TCR beta V gene segment acted as functional or pseudogenic. An early release that covered some 640 HLA-typed donors contained approximately 300 gigabases of sequencing data and around 85 million unique TCR sequences. The study aimed to test whether cataloging public T cell receptors could reveal signatures of past pathogen exposure. A separate validation cohort of approximately 130 different subjects was used in addition to the roughly 670-subject first cohort. On the study overall, not on this receptor specifically: At a false discovery rate of 0.05, a later analysis linked 15,000 to 20,000 TCR beta sequences to specific HLA alleles. In a later analysis, most CMV-associated TCR beta chains were found to appear HLA-restricted, with HLA associations seemingly driven largely by CMV exposure. Some IMGT-functional V segments, including TRBV6-2 and TRBV6-3, could not be distinguished by the 87-base-pair reads and were therefore excluded. Roughly uniform sequencing depth across donors was assumed in presence/absence analyses, although this assumption may not hold. According to the authors, the approach could potentially be generalized to other disease states and immunological phenotypes. While some public TCRs were present in many individuals, most TCR sequences turned up only very rarely across donors. This cohort had only TCR beta chains sequenced, and the lack of alpha or paired-chain data limited which features could be detected. Cytomegalovirus status was reported to be diagnosed by the classifier with high specificity and sensitivity in both the original and validation cohorts. The only immune exposure information available for the cohort was CMV serostatus. Three of the identified cytomegalovirus-associated TCR beta chains were confirmed in vitro to be specific for cytomegalovirus antigens. In a later genetic analysis, a missense DCLRE1C variant was associated with V-gene and J-gene trimming of TCR beta chains, and the association was replicated in an independent cohort. Because counts were too low, 15 to 20 rarely observed V segments, including chromosome 9 orphons, were left out of the earlier analysis of some 640 of the donors. A further reported finding was that TCR beta sequences accurately predicted the HLA-A and HLA-B alleles for most subjects in the first cohort. The study listed 150 to 200 TCR beta chains as associated with cytomegalovirus. Several of the top co-occurrence clusters appeared to be linked to parvovirus B19, influenza, CMV and Epstein-Barr virus, according to a later analysis. Linkage disequilibrium might explain the correlated functional status among segregating V segments, but an unknown experimental factor could not be excluded. According to a later analysis, TCR association rates differed among HLA loci, with DRB1 alleles showing the most associated TCRs and HLA-C alleles showing the fewest. Broadly in line with IMGT annotations, most TCR beta V segments showed up in productive rearrangements about 87% or about 30% of the time in an earlier analysis of approximately 640 of the donors. A cluster of highly shared sequence variants was judged likely to represent a technical artifact of the sequencing pipeline. Compared with equally common non-associated chains, HLA-associated TCR beta chains in a later analysis were more clonally expanded and had lower generation probabilities. HLA typing was unavailable for some donors at each locus, so association tests used only the typed subset. When HLA alleles, especially DR and DQ, strongly co-occurred, TCR associations were difficult to assign to individual alleles. Compared with the 666-donor mean, donors in an Asian-associated ancestry cluster had fewer N-insertions in productive TCRs, according to a later genetic analysis.

The cohort consisted of 670 or so healthy bone marrow donors. Cohort members were all nominally healthy when sampled, although unrecorded immune exposures were likely present. The donor tested CMV seronegative and was one of the 352 seronegative cohort members. Each donor provided a peripheral blood sample, and peripheral blood mononuclear cells were used for TCR beta sequencing. The Qiagen DNeasy Blood Extraction Kit was used to extract genomic DNA from the blood cell samples. Including the terminal cysteine and phenylalanine, the CDR3 comprises 17 residues. The only DNA kept is the CDR3, 51 bases in frame from the first base. From a lookup of the germline V gene, CDR1 and CDR2 are SGHTA and FQGTGA. The junction carries 20 bases between V and J, which are trimmed by 5 bases and 2 bases respectively. Libraries were built with the immunoSEQ multiplex PCR assay. For the multiplex PCR, a mixture combining 60 forward primers for TCR Vbeta segments and 13 reverse primers for TCR Jbeta segments was used. The CDR3 region of rearranged TCR beta genes was amplified from genomic DNA by a multiplex PCR assay. On the Illumina HiSeq System, the amplified TCR beta libraries were sequenced as 87-base-pair reads. The study's processing was this. Across the 640 or so repertoires, a later analysis counted 60 million to 90 million unique TCR beta chains, around 11 million of which were shared by at least two donors. A nearest-neighbor algorithm error-corrected the raw reads and collapsed the reads into unique sequences, merging closely related sequences to remove PCR and sequencing errors. Alignment of CDR3 sequences to IMGT reference sequences was used to assign V, D and J gene segments. For a sequence to be retained, a match of at least six nucleotides to both a V gene segment and a J gene segment was required. A rearrangement counted as productive if the CDR3 had no stop codons and remained in frame with V and J, and every other rearrangement counted as non-productive. CDR3 was defined according to IMGT convention as the region running from the second conserved V-encoded cysteine to the conserved J-encoded phenylalanine. The earlier analysis of 500 to 750 of the donors excluded any sequence lacking an unambiguous match to a single V gene segment. An earlier analysis of several hundred of the donors called V segments functional above 56.7% productive rearrangements and segregating when the between-donor standard deviation exceeded 5%. A statistical classification framework was built to diagnose cytomegalovirus status from the catalog of TCR beta chain sequences. In a later analysis, V and J genes were assigned by comparing TCR nucleotide sequences against IMGT/GENE-DB human TR gene sequences. A later analysis assigned CDR3 sequences and most-parsimonious VDJ recombination scenarios with the TCRdist pipeline. In a later analysis, each TCR beta chain was defined by its CDR3 amino acid sequence together with its V-gene family, and reads lacking a unique V-gene family were excluded. To address suspected cross-contamination and a sequencing artifact, a later analysis removed under 600 highly shared, low-generation-probability nucleotide sequences. In a later analysis, a clonal expansion index was calculated for each public chain from normalized within-repertoire ranks of inferred template counts. A later analysis computed generation probabilities with a VDJ recombination model fitted to out-of-frame rearrangements, and checked the results against IGoR. A later analysis scored TCR-TCR, TCR-HLA and TCR-CMV co-occurrence with hypergeometric tests, applying a repertoire-size bias correction to TCR pairs. False discovery rates were estimated in a later analysis by permuting HLA or CMV assignments 20 times. In a later analysis, co-occurring TCRs were grouped with DBSCAN, and TCRdist sequence similarity was added when clustering was performed within HLA-allele-positive subsets. Co-occurrence clustering excluded repertoires with fewer than 30,000 or more than 120,000 public chains, plus five with anomalous nucleotide sharing. Held by TCRdb, this immuneACCESS table contains in-frame sequences only and omits some clones. Under half of the omission traces to an unresolved V gene where checked; the cause of the rest is unknown. The DNA was the basis for D and trimming; V, J and clone size are from that table. In this sample the table shows approximately 110,000 clones, 73% of which occur a single time. 8.4% of the sample is taken by the ten largest.

The clonotype comes from a man aged 40-49 years in good health and CMV-seronegative. The chain uses TRBV7-3 and TRBJ2-3, with the D gene call left open. Sample: PBMCs. The CDR3 corresponds to CASSPRAEQLPTDTQYF. DNA sequence: TGTGCCAGCAGCCCCCGAGCAGAGCAACTACCCACAGATACGCAGTATTTT.